One sample yielded the 21 T cell receptor beta chains listed below, sequenced in a study of blood T cell repertoires in COVID-19. Clones were read by immunoSEQ multiplex PCR, and TCRdb kept only the in-frame ones, dropping some. Among around 300,000 clones, over 70% were seen once, and the ten largest hold about 5%. Sequencing input: PBMCs or T cells enriched from blood (not recorded which). These receptor sequences come from a man aged 25-40 years who had recovered from COVID-19.

The rearrangement uses TRBV11-3 and TRBJ2-2; D is unresolved. V shed 5 bases and J shed 3 bases, with 7 bases lying between them. Germline CDR1 and CDR2: SGHNT and YENEEA. The CDR3 is 13 amino acids. CDR3 sequence (DNA): TGTGCCAGCAGCGCCCGGGACACCGGGGAGCTGTTTTTT. Its translation is CASSARDTGELFF. The full variable domain, completed using reference TRBV11-3 and TRBJ2-2, is EAGVVQSPRYKIIEKKQPVAFWCNPISGHNTLYWYLQNLGQGPELLIRYENEEAVDDSQLPKDRFSAERLKGVDSTLKIQPAELGDSAVYLCASSARDTGELFFGEGSRLTVL.

J is TRBJ2-7 and V is TRBV2; 7 bases agree with TRBD2. J gave up 4 bases and V 6 bases, and 12 bases lay outside the gene matches. Germline V gives CDR1 SNHLY, CDR2 FYNNEI. The CDR3 length is 15 residues. This CDR3 reads CASRAGLGYSYEQYF. The CDR3 coding sequence is TGTGCCAGCAGGGCCGGACTAGGATACTCTTACGAGCAGTACTTC.

The V call is TRBV18, the J call TRBJ1-1; D possibly corresponds to TRBD1 (6 bases). The CDR3 spans 15 residues. Germline CDR1 reads KGHSH; CDR2 reads LQKENI. Trimming took off 0 bases at V and 4 bases at J, with 12 bases between the two ends. The CDR3 spells CASSPPGRGGTEAFF. CDR3 DNA sequence: TGTGCCAGCTCACCACCGGGGAGGGGGGGCACTGAAGCTTTCTTT.

The rearrangement joins TRBV18 to TRBJ2-1, with TRBD1 matching over 8 bases. The ends lost 4 bases at V and 12 bases at J; junction bases unmatched: 14. Germline V gene lookup returns CDR1 KGHSH and CDR2 LQKENI. The CDR3 is 15 residues long. The CDR3 bases are TGTGCCAGCTCACTTGGACAGGGTCGTAATGCTGGGCAGTTCTTC. It codes for CASSLGQGRNAGQFF.

This rearrangement joins TRBV3-1 (or the pseudogene TRBV3-2) to TRBJ1-5, with D possibly TRBD1 on 5 matching bases. This CDR3 has 14 residues. Trimming cost V 3 bases and J 4 bases, with 10 bases left between them. The germline V gene encodes CDR1 LGHDT and CDR2 YNNKEL (reference sequence). The CDR3 reads CASSHIGGNQPQHF. In nucleotides, the CDR3 is TGTGCCAGCAGCCATATCGGGGGTAATCAGCCCCAGCATTTT.

The chain employs TRBV5-1 and TRBJ2-7, with 7 bases lining up with TRBD2. CDR3 length: 15 residues. Germline V CDR1 and CDR2: SGHRS, YFSETQ. V dropped 4 bases and J dropped 3; count of bases not matched to a gene: 10. The CDR3 coding sequence is TGCGCCAGCAGCACCTCTCACGGGGGGAGCTACGAGCAGTACTTC. It translates to CASSTSHGGSYEQYF.

CDR3 region: CASSYSGNDRGRGYTF. The CDR3 nucleotides are TGTGCCAGCAGTTACTCAGGCAACGACAGGGGGCGAGGCTACACCTTC. This sequence joins TRBV6-5 and TRBJ1-2, with 10 bases matching TRBD1. This CDR3 contains 16 residues. Germline CDR1 and CDR2: MNHEY and SVGAGI. The V segment lost 0 bases and the J segment 8 bases; nucleotides outside the gene matches: 9.

This clone appeared a single time. The chain joins TRBV5-5 to TRBJ2-5, with a possible D match to TRBD1 (6 bases). The CDR3 has 15 residues. The V end was cut by 4 bases, the J end by 1 base, with 14 bases between. Germline CDR1 is SGHKS and CDR2 is YYEKEE (reference sequence). The CDR3 DNA follows: TGTGCCAGCAGCGAACCGGGACACTTCCAAGAGACCCAGTACTTC. This gives the protein CASSEPGHFQETQYF.

This sequence joins TRBV28 and TRBJ1-2, with a tentative D call TRBD1 (6 bases). This CDR3 has 14 residues. Germline V lookup: CDR1 MDHEN, CDR2 SYDVKM. V was trimmed by 7 bases and J by 2 bases, leaving 14 bases between them. The CDR3 is CASTPQGINYGYTF. For the CDR3, the DNA is TGTGCCAGCACTCCCCAGGGGATCAACTATGGCTACACCTTC.

This sequence joins TRBV9 and TRBJ2-1, with D tentatively TRBD2 (6 bases). Deletions cut 0 bases from V and 3 bases from J, with 7 bases between. This CDR3 has 14 amino acids. The germline CDR1 and CDR2 sequences are SGDLS and YYNGEE. The CDR3 DNA follows: TGTGCCAGCAGCGTAGGGGGGGACTACAATGAGCAGTTCTTC. Its translation: CASSVGGDYNEQFF.

The rearrangement links TRBV19 to TRBJ2-2; 8 nucleotides match TRBD1. Looked up from germline, CDR1 is LNHDA and CDR2 is SQIVND (reference sequence). The junction had 8 bases not matched to a gene; V was cut back by 7 bases and J by 4 bases. The CDR3 loop spans 15 amino acids. The CDR3 spells CASTPDRVVTGELFF. The CDR3 DNA follows: TGTGCCAGTACCCCGGACAGGGTTGTCACCGGGGAGCTGTTTTTT. Using reference TRBV19 and TRBJ2-2 for the parts outside the CDR3, the full variable domain is DGGITQSPKYLFRKEGQNVTLSCEQNLNHDAMYWYRQDPGQGLRLIYYSQIVNDFQKGDIAEGYSVSREKKESFPLTVTSAQKNPTAFYLCASTPDRVVTGELFFGEGSRLTVL.

The rearrangement joins TRBV27 to TRBJ2-1, with D possibly TRBD2 on 5 matching bases. Germline CDR1 and CDR2: MNHEY and SMNVEV (reference sequence). The CDR3 extends over 15 amino acids. V gave up 6 bases and J gave up 0 bases, with 12 bases separating them. The CDR3 coding sequence is TGTGCCAGCAGCGGACTTTCAAGCTCCTACAATGAGCAGTTCTTC. It is translated as CASSGLSSSYNEQFF.

This clone was observed a single time. CDR3 sequence reads: CASSPLQGSNQPQHF. The CDR3 coding sequence is TGCGCCAGCAGTCCGTTACAGGGGTCCAATCAGCCCCAGCATTTT. V gene TRBV5-1 combines with J gene TRBJ1-5; 7 bases agree with TRBD1. The V gene end was trimmed by 5 bases and the J gene end by 3 bases; junction bases not matched to a gene: 8. CDR3 size: 15 residues. Germline V gene data show CDR1 as SGHRS and CDR2 as YFSETQ.

This clone has only a few counts. Distinct nucleotide sequences in the sample also encode this CDR3. The chain employs TRBV18 and TRBJ1-2; D uncertain. Per the germline V gene, CDR1 is KGHSH and CDR2 is LQKENI. Trimming took 5 bases from V and 0 from J, leaving 7 bases between them. This CDR3 comprises 13 residues. The CDR3 DNA is TGTGCCAGCTCAAGAGATGCTAACTATGGCTACACCTTC. Its protein is CASSRDANYGYTF.

The rearrangement links TRBV27 to TRBJ1-2, with D unresolved. This CDR3 is 14 amino acids long. V was shortened by 1 base and J by 6 bases, with 12 bases between the two germline ends. Germline V CDR1 and CDR2: MNHEY, SMNVEV (reference sequence). CDR3 sequence reads: CASSLFGEADGYTF. The CDR3 coding sequence is TGTGCCAGCAGTTTATTTGGGGAGGCAGATGGCTACACCTTC.

The chain carries TRBV5-1 and TRBJ2-5, with D possibly being TRBD1 (6 bases). The CDR3 contains 14 residues. Trimming shortened V by 4 bases and J by 5 bases, and 15 bases separated the two germline ends. Germline CDR1 and CDR2: SGHRS and YFSETQ. Written as DNA, the CDR3 is TGCGCCAGCAGCCGCGAACAGGGTGTTGAGACCCAGTACTTC. Its translation is CASSREQGVETQYF.

This chain connects TRBV20-1 to TRBJ1-4; D may be TRBD1 (5 bases). CDR1 and CDR2 (germline): DFQATT, SNEGSKA (reference sequence). The CDR3 covers 11 residues. V lost 1 base and J lost 8, with 5 bases in between. In DNA, the CDR3 is TGCAGTGCTAGAGCAGGGGAAAAACTGTTTTTT. Residues: CSARAGEKLFF.

This clone was picked up one time. V and J are TRBV19 and TRBJ1-2; possible D gene TRBD1, 6 bases. The ends were cut back, 10 bases at V and 3 bases at J, with 15 bases in the middle. The CDR3 totals 13 residues. Germline-derived CDR1 and CDR2 are LNHDA and SQIVND (reference sequence). The CDR3 sequence: CATTIQGDYGYTF. CDR3 in DNA: TGTGCCACCACCATACAGGGAGACTATGGCTACACCTTC.

The genes are TRBV10-2 and TRBJ1-5, with D perhaps matching TRBD1 (5 bases). Trimming pared 10 bases from V and 0 bases from J, leaving 16 bases between. Germline V gives CDR1 WSHSY, CDR2 SAAADI. The CDR3 is made up of 15 amino acids. This chain's CDR3 is CATRGGHNSNQPQHF. The CDR3 DNA reads as TGCGCCACTAGGGGAGGGCACAATAGCAATCAGCCCCAGCATTTT.

This sequence joins TRBV28 and TRBJ2-2, with D perhaps TRBD2 (6 bases). Trimming removed 5 bases from V and 5 bases from J, with 18 bases in between. The CDR3 is 16 amino acids. Germline assignment: CDR1 MDHEN and CDR2 SYDVKM. CDR3 nucleotides: TGTGCCAGCAGTACCATCGGACGGGGGAGAACCGGGGAGCTGTTTTTT. Residues: CASSTIGRGRTGELFF.

The chain is built from TRBV4-1 and TRBJ1-1; D possibly corresponds to TRBD1 (6 bases). The germline V gene has CDR1 MGHRA and CDR2 YSYEKL. The CDR3 has 16 residues. Between the trimmed V and J ends, which lost 4 bases and 7 bases, there was a span of 22 bases. The CDR3 nucleotides are TGCGCCAGCAGCCCCCGGGACATCGCGGTCTCGGGTGAAGCTTTCTTT. Residues: CASSPRDIAVSGEAFF.